Presented here are 25 T cell receptor beta chains from one specimen sequenced in a study of cytomegalovirus exposure and HLA in healthy donors. The PCR ran on 60 Vbeta and 13 Jbeta primers. TCRdb's copy holds only in-frame clones and misses some; the assay was immunoSEQ multiplex PCR. The table lists roughly 130,000 clones, about three fifths of them singletons. Sequencing was done on a sample of PBMCs. These receptors came from a woman aged 40 to 50 in good health and CMV-seropositive.

The chain employs TRBV6-5 and TRBJ1-5; 8 nucleotides line up with TRBD1. The germline CDR1 and CDR2 sequences are MNHEY and SVGAGI. The CDR3 is 15 amino acids. The ends lost 6 bases at V and 6 bases at J; junction bases unmatched: 10. CDR3 sequence reads: CASRRTGYEGQPQHF. CDR3 nucleotides: TGTGCCAGCAGAAGGACAGGGTATGAGGGTCAGCCCCAGCATTTT.

This chain connects TRBV6-1 to TRBJ1-1, with TRBD1 matching 8 bases. Losses at the gene ends were 1 base for V and 6 bases for J; bases not matched to a gene: 7. Germline lookup yields CDR1 MNHNS and CDR2 SASEGT. This CDR3 spans 15 amino acids. CDR3 residues: CASSEVYRGIAEAFF. The CDR3 DNA reads TGTGCCAGCAGTGAAGTTTACAGGGGGATCGCTGAAGCTTTCTTT.

The rearrangement joins TRBV28 to TRBJ1-3, with D perhaps matching TRBD1 (5 bases). The CDR3 has 16 residues. The V gene's germline CDR1 is MDHEN and CDR2 SYDVKM. V gave up 11 bases and J gave up 10 bases, with 30 bases separating them. The DNA of the CDR3 is TGTGCCTCCCTTCAACCGCGGGGCGGGCAGCTCGCGACCATATATTTT. Amino acid sequence: CASLQPRGGQLATIYF.

The V and J genes are TRBV6-6 and TRBJ2-5; TRBD2 aligns across 7 bases. The CDR3 runs to 13 residues. The V gene end was trimmed by 5 bases and the J gene end by 1 base; junction bases not matched to a gene: 1. Germline lookup yields CDR1 MNHNY and CDR2 SVGAGI (reference sequence). CDR3 DNA: TGTGCCAGCAGTACTAGCGCCCAAGAGACCCAGTACTTC. Protein: CASSTSAQETQYF.

This clone was detected only once. DNA of the CDR3: TGTGCCAGCAGCGTCCGGCAGGGGGCGGTCACCGGGGAGCTGTTTTTT. The encoded protein is CASSVRQGAVTGELFF. The chain uses TRBV9 and TRBJ2-2; TRBD1 agrees at 8 bases. Germline values: CDR1 SGDLS, CDR2 YYNGEE. With 2 bases clipped from V and 4 bases from J, the junction kept 7 bases outside the gene matches. The CDR3 spans 16 residues.

This chain joins TRBV7-2 and TRBJ2-1; D may be TRBD2 (6 bases). V was cut by 5 bases and J by 5 bases, with 16 bases left in between. The CDR3 contains 15 residues. CDR1 is SGHTA, CDR2 FQGNSA, per germline. The CDR3 nucleotides are TGTGCCAGCAGCCGTCAGGCGGGAACGAACAATGAGCAGTTCTTC. Residues: CASSRQAGTNNEQFF.

About this clone itself: The junction departs from the called germline gene at one end, perhaps through a read error. This CDR3 is CSSSHGQGGYTF. Written as DNA, the CDR3 is TGTTCCAGCAGCCACGGACAGGGAGGCTACACCTTC. This rearrangement joins TRBV7-9 to TRBJ1-2; TRBD1 matches 8 bases. The CDR3 covers 12 residues. Germline CDR1 is SEHNR and CDR2 is FQNEAQ (reference sequence).

This clone has a handful of counts. The chain joins TRBV4-1 to TRBJ2-7; 7 bases are shared with TRBD1. The CDR3 covers 16 residues. Germline CDR1 MGHRA, CDR2 YSYEKL. J lost 0 bases, V lost 0 bases, and 5 bases had no gene match. DNA of the CDR3: TGCGCCAGCAGCCAAGAATTAGGGGACAGCTCCTACGAGCAGTACTTC. Translation: CASSQELGDSSYEQYF.

The chain is built from TRBV27 and TRBJ2-5; the D gene is possibly TRBD2 (5 bases). Germline V lookup: CDR1 MNHEY, CDR2 SMNVEV (reference sequence). This CDR3 has 14 residues. V was pared by 7 bases and J by 9 bases, with 21 bases between. Written as DNA, the CDR3 is TGTGCCAGCAAACCGAGGGCGGCCACCTGGGCCCAGTACTTC. It codes for CASKPRAATWAQYF.

About this clone: The germline gene is not matched at one end of the junction; a read error may be the cause. V is TRBV7-9 and J is TRBJ1-1; weak D call: TRBD1 (5 bases). The CDR3 has 12 residues. In germline, CDR1 is SEHNR, CDR2 FQNEAQ (reference sequence). CDR3 sequence (DNA): TGTTCCAGCAGCTTAGACAGAAGTGAAGCTTTCTTT. Amino acids: CSSSLDRSEAFF.

This clone has only a few counts. The rearrangement uses TRBV6-6 and TRBJ1-5; weak D call: TRBD1 (6 bases). The CDR3 length is 11 residues. Germline values: CDR1 MNHNY, CDR2 SVGAGI (reference sequence). Trimming removed 11 bases from V and 3 bases from J, with 8 bases in between. CDR3 in DNA: TGTGCCGCAGGGGTCAATCAGCCCCAGCATTTT. Its translation is CAAGVNQPQHF.

This clone was counted a few times. The rearrangement joins TRBV13 to TRBJ2-1; 12 bases map to TRBD2. The CDR3 covers 18 residues. The V gene's germline CDR1 is PRHDT and CDR2 FYEKMQ (reference sequence). With V trimmed by 5 bases and J by 5 bases, 13 bases remained unmatched. CDR3 DNA sequence: TGTGCCAGCAGCCAAGGGACTAGCGGGCGCGTCTTTCACAATGAGCAGTTCTTC. Protein sequence: CASSQGTSGRVFHNEQFF.

The chain recombines TRBV19 with TRBJ2-7, with 14 bases fitting TRBD2. V dropped 5 bases and J dropped 4; count of bases not matched to a gene: 13. This CDR3 contains 18 residues. Germline V CDR1 and CDR2: LNHDA, SQIVND (reference sequence). CDR3 nucleotides: TGTGCCAGTAGTTTGACTAGCGGGAGGGCCTCGTATGGGTACGAGCAGTACTTC. It translates to CASSLTSGRASYGYEQYF.

The chain combines TRBV10-3 with TRBJ1-1, with a possible D match to TRBD1 (5 bases). Germline CDR1 and CDR2: ENHRY and SYGVKD. This CDR3 spans 15 amino acids. V was shortened by 0 bases and J by 0 bases, with 8 bases between the two germline ends. The CDR3 region is CAISESGHVNTEAFF. The CDR3, as DNA: TGTGCCATCAGTGAGTCTGGACATGTGAACACTGAAGCTTTCTTT.

The chain carries TRBV6-6 and TRBJ2-7; 11 nucleotides align to TRBD2. This CDR3 comprises 14 residues. Germline V gene data show CDR1 as MNHNY and CDR2 as SVGAGI (reference sequence). Losses at the gene ends were 6 bases for V and 4 bases for J; bases not matched to a gene: 5. The CDR3 sequence is CASRSGLAVYEQYF. In DNA, the CDR3 is TGTGCCAGCAGGTCGGGACTAGCGGTATACGAGCAGTACTTC.

Remarks on this clone: Other DNA sequences from this sample encode an identical CDR3 as well. The rearrangement uses TRBV5-1 and TRBJ2-3; D unclear. The CDR3 has 13 amino acids. Germline V gene sequence: CDR1 SGHRS, CDR2 YFSETQ. V was shortened by 4 bases and J by 0 bases, with 6 bases between the two germline ends. CDR3 bases: TGCGCCAGCAGCACCGGTAGCACAGATACGCAGTATTTT. Its protein is CASSTGSTDTQYF.

V and J are TRBV11-3 and TRBJ1-4; TRBD1 agrees at 10 bases. J was trimmed by 8 bases and V by 5 bases; bases with no gene match: 11. Germline V CDR1 and CDR2: SGHNT, YENEEA. The CDR3 has 16 residues. The CDR3 here is CASSPGRGTGEEKLFF. Written as DNA, the CDR3 is TGTGCCAGCAGCCCTGGGCGCGGGACAGGGGAGGAAAAACTGTTTTTT.

The J gene is TRBJ2-1, the V gene TRBV11-2; TRBD2 agrees at 8 bases. CDR1 and CDR2 (germline): SGHAT, FQNNGV. The CDR3 has 18 residues. Unmatched junction bases numbered 10, after V lost 3 bases and J lost 0 bases. The CDR3 bases are TGTGCCAGCAGCTTGACCGGAGCAGCGGGAGACTCCTACAATGAGCAGTTCTTC. This sequence encodes CASSLTGAAGDSYNEQFF.

The rearrangement joins TRBV5-6 to TRBJ1-5; TRBD1 is a possible D gene (6 bases). Germline values: CDR1 SGHDT, CDR2 YYEEEE. The V end lost 0 bases, the J end lost 9 bases, and 10 bases lay between the germline ends. This CDR3 contains 13 residues. CDR3 region: CASSLDVGAPQHF. As DNA, the CDR3 is TGTGCCAGCAGCTTGGACGTGGGGGCGCCCCAGCATTTT.

V is TRBV7-3 and J is TRBJ2-7; 12 bases fit TRBD2. CDR3 size: 15 residues. The V gene's germline CDR1 is SGHTA and CDR2 FQGTGA. Unmatched junction bases numbered 1, after V lost 2 bases and J lost 2 bases. This CDR3 reads CASSLGLAGPYEQYF. CDR3 nucleotide sequence: TGTGCCAGCAGCTTAGGACTAGCGGGGCCCTACGAGCAGTACTTC. Filled out from reference TRBV7-3 and TRBJ2-7, the complete variable domain reads GAGVSQTPSNKVTEKGKYVELRCDPISGHTALYWYRQSLGQGPEFLIYFQGTGAADDSGLPNDRFFAVRPEGSVSTLKIQRTERGDSAVYLCASSLGLAGPYEQYFGPGTRLTVT.

J is TRBJ1-4 and V is TRBV6-5; the match to TRBD1 covers 9 bases. This CDR3 contains 14 residues. After removal of 6 bases from V and 8 bases from J, the junction contained 7 bases not matched to a gene. Germline V gene sequence: CDR1 MNHEY, CDR2 SVGAGI. The CDR3 loop reads CASRPQGAREKLFF. CDR3 bases: TGTGCCAGCAGACCACAGGGGGCAAGGGAAAAACTGTTTTTT.

This chain's CDR3 is CASSPTFQETQYF. CDR3 DNA: TGCGCCAGCAGCCCAACATTCCAAGAGACCCAGTACTTC. The chain is built from TRBV5-1 and TRBJ2-5; no reliable D call. V gave up 4 bases and J gave up 1 base, with 8 bases separating them. There are 13 residues in the CDR3. CDR1 and CDR2 from the germline V gene are SGHRS and YFSETQ.

The chain has TRBV28 and TRBJ1-1, with 8 bases matching TRBD1. V lost 6 bases, J lost 3 bases, and 6 bases stayed unmatched. Germline lookup yields CDR1 MDHEN and CDR2 SYDVKM. The CDR3 runs 14 residues. The CDR3 spells CASRAGGGDTEAFF. Here the CDR3 DNA reads TGTGCCAGCAGGGCAGGGGGCGGGGACACTGAAGCTTTCTTT.

The gene calls are TRBV5-8 and TRBJ2-5, with D perhaps matching TRBD2 (6 bases). This CDR3 has 15 residues. Germline CDR1 SGHTS, CDR2 YDEGEE. The ends were cut back, 4 bases at V and 4 bases at J, with 17 bases in the middle. CDR3 protein: CASSAGRLPLETQYF. In DNA form, the CDR3 reads TGTGCCAGCAGCGCCGGGAGATTGCCGTTAGAGACCCAGTACTTC.

The chain recombines TRBV7-2 with TRBJ2-1; TRBD2 matches at 11 bases. The CDR3 totals 15 residues. Germline trimming cut 3 bases from V and 9 bases from J; bases unmatched to any gene: 7. Germline CDR1 reads SGHTA; CDR2 reads FQGNSA. The CDR3 reads CASSFSGGAAGEQFF. Written as DNA, the CDR3 is TGTGCCAGCAGCTTTAGCGGGGGGGCCGCGGGTGAGCAGTTCTTC.